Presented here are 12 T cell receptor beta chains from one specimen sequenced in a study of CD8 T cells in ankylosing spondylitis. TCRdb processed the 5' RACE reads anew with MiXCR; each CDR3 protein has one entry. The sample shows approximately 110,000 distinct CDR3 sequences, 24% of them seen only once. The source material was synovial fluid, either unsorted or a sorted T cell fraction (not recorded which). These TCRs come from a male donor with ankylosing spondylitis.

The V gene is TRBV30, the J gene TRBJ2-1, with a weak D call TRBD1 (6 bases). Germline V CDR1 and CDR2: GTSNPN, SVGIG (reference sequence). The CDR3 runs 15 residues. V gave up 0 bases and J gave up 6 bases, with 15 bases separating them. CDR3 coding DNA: TGTGCCTGGAGTGTTGGGACAATGAGGAGCAATGAGCAGTTCTTC. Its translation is CAWSVGTMRSNEQFF.

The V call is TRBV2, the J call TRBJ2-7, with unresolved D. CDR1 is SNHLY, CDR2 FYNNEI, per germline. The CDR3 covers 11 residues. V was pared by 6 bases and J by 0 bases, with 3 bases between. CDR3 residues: CASSLSYEQYF. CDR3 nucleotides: TGTGCCAGCAGCCTCTCCTACGAGCAGTACTTC. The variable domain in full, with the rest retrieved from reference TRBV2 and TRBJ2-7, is EPEVTQTPSHQVTQMGQEVILRCVPISNHLYFYWYRQILGQKVEFLVSFYNNEISEKSEIFDDQFSVERPDGSNFTLKIRSTKLEDSAMYFCASSLSYEQYFGPGTRLTVT.

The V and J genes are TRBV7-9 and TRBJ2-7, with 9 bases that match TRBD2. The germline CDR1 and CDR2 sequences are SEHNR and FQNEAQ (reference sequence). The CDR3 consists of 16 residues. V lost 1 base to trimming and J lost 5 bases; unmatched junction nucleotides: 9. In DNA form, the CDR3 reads TGTGCCAGCAGCTTAGTATGGGCGGGAGGGCCGAACGAGCAGTACTTC. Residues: CASSLVWAGGPNEQYF. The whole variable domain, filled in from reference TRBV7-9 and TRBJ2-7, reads DTGVSQNPRHKITKRGQNVTFRCDPISEHNRLYWYRQTLGQGPEFLTYFQNEAQLEKSRLLSDRFSAERPKGSFSTLEIQRTEQGDSAMYLCASSLVWAGGPNEQYFGPGTRLTVT.

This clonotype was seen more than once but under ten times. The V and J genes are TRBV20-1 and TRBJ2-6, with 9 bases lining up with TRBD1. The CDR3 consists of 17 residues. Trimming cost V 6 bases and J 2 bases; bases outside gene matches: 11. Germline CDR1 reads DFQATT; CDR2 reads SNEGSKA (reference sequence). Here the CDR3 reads CSAIRDRVRTGANVLTF. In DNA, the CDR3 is TGCAGTGCGATCCGGGACAGGGTGAGAACTGGGGCCAACGTCCTGACTTTC.

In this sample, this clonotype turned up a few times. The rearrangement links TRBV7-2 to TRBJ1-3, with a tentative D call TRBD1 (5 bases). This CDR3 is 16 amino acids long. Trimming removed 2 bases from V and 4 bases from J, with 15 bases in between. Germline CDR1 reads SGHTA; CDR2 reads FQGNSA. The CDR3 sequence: CASSLMGGADGNTIYF. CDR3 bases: TGTGCCAGCAGCTTAATGGGCGGGGCGGACGGAAACACCATATATTTT.

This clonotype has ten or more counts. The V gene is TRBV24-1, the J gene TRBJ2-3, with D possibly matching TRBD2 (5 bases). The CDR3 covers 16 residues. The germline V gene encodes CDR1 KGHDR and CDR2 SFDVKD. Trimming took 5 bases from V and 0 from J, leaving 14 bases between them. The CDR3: CATSAGIARSTDTQYF. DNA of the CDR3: TGTGCCACCAGTGCGGGTATAGCGAGAAGCACAGATACGCAGTATTTT.

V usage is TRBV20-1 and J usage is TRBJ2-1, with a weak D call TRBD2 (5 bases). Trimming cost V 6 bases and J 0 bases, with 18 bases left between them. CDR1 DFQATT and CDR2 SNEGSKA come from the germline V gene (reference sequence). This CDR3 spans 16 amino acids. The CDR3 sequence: CSARPAGLSSYNEQFF. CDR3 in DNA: TGCAGTGCCCGCCCGGCGGGCTTAAGCTCCTACAATGAGCAGTTCTTC.

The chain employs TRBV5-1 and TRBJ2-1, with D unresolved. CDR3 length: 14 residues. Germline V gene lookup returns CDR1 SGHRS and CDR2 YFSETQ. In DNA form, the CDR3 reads TGCGGAAGCAGCTTGGGTCTCTGGGGCAATGAGCAGTTCTTC. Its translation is CGSSLGLWGNEQFF.

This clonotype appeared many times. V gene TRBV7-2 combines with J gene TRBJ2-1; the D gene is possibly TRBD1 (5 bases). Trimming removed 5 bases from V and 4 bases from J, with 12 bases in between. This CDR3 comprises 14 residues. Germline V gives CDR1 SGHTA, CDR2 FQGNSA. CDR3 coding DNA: TGTGCCAGCAGCCCAGGGTATCAGTACAATGAGCAGTTCTTC. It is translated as CASSPGYQYNEQFF.

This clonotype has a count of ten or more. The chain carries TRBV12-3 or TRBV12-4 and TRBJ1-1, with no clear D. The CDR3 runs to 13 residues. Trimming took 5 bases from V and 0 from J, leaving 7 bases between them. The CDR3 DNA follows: TGTGCCAGCAGTCGCGGTCTGAACACTGAAGCTTTCTTT. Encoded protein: CASSRGLNTEAFF.

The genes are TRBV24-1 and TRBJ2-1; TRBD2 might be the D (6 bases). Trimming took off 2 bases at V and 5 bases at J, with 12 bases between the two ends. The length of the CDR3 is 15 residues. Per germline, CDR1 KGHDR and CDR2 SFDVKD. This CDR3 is CATSDSTGGHNEQFF. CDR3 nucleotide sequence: TGTGCCACCAGTGATTCCACCGGGGGACACAATGAGCAGTTCTTC.

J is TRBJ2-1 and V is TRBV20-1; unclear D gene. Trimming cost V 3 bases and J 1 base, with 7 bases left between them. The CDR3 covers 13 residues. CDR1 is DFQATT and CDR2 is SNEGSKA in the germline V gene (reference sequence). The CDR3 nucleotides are TGCAGTGCTAGTCAAGGTTCCTACAATGAGCAGTTCTTC. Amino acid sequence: CSASQGSYNEQFF.